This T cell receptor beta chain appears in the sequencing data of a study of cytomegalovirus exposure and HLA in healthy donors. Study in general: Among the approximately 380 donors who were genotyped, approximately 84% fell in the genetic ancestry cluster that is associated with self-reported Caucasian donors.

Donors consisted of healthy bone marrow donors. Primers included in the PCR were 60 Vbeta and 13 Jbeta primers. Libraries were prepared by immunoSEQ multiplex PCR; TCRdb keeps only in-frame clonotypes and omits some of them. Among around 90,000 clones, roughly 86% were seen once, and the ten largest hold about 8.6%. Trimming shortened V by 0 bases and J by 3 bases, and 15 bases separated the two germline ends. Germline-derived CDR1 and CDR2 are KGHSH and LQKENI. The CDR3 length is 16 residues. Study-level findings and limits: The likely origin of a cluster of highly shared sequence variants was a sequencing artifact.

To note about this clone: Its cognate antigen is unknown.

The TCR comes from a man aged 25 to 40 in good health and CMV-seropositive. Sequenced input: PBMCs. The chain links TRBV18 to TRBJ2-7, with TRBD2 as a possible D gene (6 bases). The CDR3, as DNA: TGTGCCAGCTCACCACCCGGGACTTCCTCGTACTACGAGCAGTACTTC. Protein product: CASSPPGTSSYYEQYF. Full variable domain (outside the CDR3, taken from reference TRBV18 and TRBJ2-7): NAGVMQNPRHLVRRRGQEARLRCSPMKGHSHVYWYRQLPEEGLKFMVYLQKENIIDESGMPKERFSAEFPKEGPSILRIQQVVRGDSAAYFCASSPPGTSSYYEQYFGPGTRLTVT.